A selection of T cell receptor beta chains follows, all from one sample in a study of spatial heterogeneity in lung cancer. TCRdb redid the calling of the 5' RACE reads with MiXCR, one entry per CDR3 protein. The sample records about 95,000 distinct CDR3 sequences, around 9% being singletons. This sample comprised PBMCs, obtained at surgery. The receptors derive from a male donor with early-stage non-small cell lung cancer. Both conserved end residues are part of each CDR3. Each record gives: D gene, V gene, clone size, J gene, CDR3 protein, CDR3 DNA. The D gene is left open where the match is weak. Part of the rows lack a size; the others show once, few, many or a class for expanded clones.

d_call: -; v_call: TRBV28; clone_size: few; j_call: TRBJ2-4; cdr3_aa: CATLGGGKNIQYF; cdr3_nt: TGTGCCACCCTCGGGGGAGGCAAAAACATTCAGTACTTC
d_call: -; v_call: TRBV2; clone_size: -; j_call: TRBJ2-2; cdr3_aa: CASSEWSGGTGELFF; cdr3_nt: TGTGCCAGCAGTGAATGGTCAGGAGGGACCGGGGAGCTGTTTTTT
d_call: -; v_call: TRBV5-1; clone_size: -; j_call: TRBJ2-7; cdr3_aa: CASSLAGASLSYEQYF; cdr3_nt: TGCGCCAGCAGCTTGGCCGGAGCAAGCCTCTCCTACGAGCAGTACTTC
d_call: TRBD1; v_call: TRBV27; clone_size: many; j_call: TRBJ2-7; cdr3_aa: CASSEQGVPPYEQYF; cdr3_nt: TGTGCCAGCAGTGAACAGGGGGTGCCACCCTACGAGCAGTACTTC
d_call: -; v_call: TRBV7-2; clone_size: -; j_call: TRBJ1-1; cdr3_aa: CASSPSGGQRLPAFF; cdr3_nt: TGTGCCAGCAGCCCCTCGGGTGGACAAAGGTTACCGGCTTTCTTT
d_call: -; v_call: TRBV5-5; clone_size: many; j_call: TRBJ2-1; cdr3_aa: CASSLMVGVYNEQFF; cdr3_nt: TGTGCCAGCAGCTTGATGGTTGGGGTGTACAATGAGCAGTTCTTC
d_call: -; v_call: TRBV3-1; clone_size: few; j_call: TRBJ2-5; cdr3_aa: CASSQSWGNQETQYF; cdr3_nt: TGTGCCAGCAGCCAGTCGTGGGGGAACCAAGAGACCCAGTACTTC
d_call: -; v_call: TRBV24-1; clone_size: few; j_call: TRBJ2-1; cdr3_aa: CATSDLGNEQFF; cdr3_nt: TGTGCCACCAGTGATTTGGGCAATGAGCAGTTCTTC
d_call: -; v_call: TRBV11-1; clone_size: many; j_call: TRBJ1-2; cdr3_aa: CASSPNGRIYGYTF; cdr3_nt: TGTGCCAGCAGCCCTAATGGACGGATCTATGGCTACACCTTC
d_call: TRBD1; v_call: TRBV30; clone_size: many; j_call: TRBJ2-1; cdr3_aa: CAWGQGSSYNEQFF; cdr3_nt: TGTGCCTGGGGACAGGGGAGCTCCTACAATGAGCAGTTCTTC
d_call: TRBD1; v_call: TRBV5-8; clone_size: many; j_call: TRBJ2-3; cdr3_aa: CASSLEQGTSDTQYF; cdr3_nt: TGTGCCAGCAGCTTGGAACAGGGGACAAGTGATACGCAGTATTTT
d_call: TRBD1; v_call: TRBV5-1; clone_size: -; j_call: TRBJ1-1; cdr3_aa: CASSSDRADLEAFF; cdr3_nt: TGCGCCAGCAGTTCCGACAGGGCAGACCTTGAAGCTTTCTTT
d_call: -; v_call: TRBV4-1; clone_size: many; j_call: TRBJ2-1; cdr3_aa: CASSQRDNSYNEQFF; cdr3_nt: TGCGCCAGCAGCCAGCGGGACAACTCCTACAATGAGCAGTTCTTC
d_call: -; v_call: TRBV6-2/TRBV6-3; clone_size: many; j_call: TRBJ2-7; cdr3_aa: CASSYGGSYEQYF; cdr3_nt: TGTGCCAGCAGTTACGGGGGTTCCTACGAGCAGTACTTC
d_call: TRBD1; v_call: TRBV10-3; clone_size: -; j_call: TRBJ2-7; cdr3_aa: CAIRGPGQLSYEQYF; cdr3_nt: TGTGCCATCAGGGGCCCGGGACAGCTTTCCTACGAGCAGTACTTC
d_call: -; v_call: TRBV7-9; clone_size: -; j_call: TRBJ2-1; cdr3_aa: CASTEVPGVQERGEQFF; cdr3_nt: TGTGCCAGCACCGAGGTCCCGGGGGTCCAAGAGAGGGGTGAGCAGTTCTTC
d_call: -; v_call: TRBV29-1; clone_size: few; j_call: TRBJ1-1; cdr3_aa: CSVVKDTNTEAFF; cdr3_nt: TGCAGCGTTGTAAAGGACACGAACACTGAAGCTTTCTTT
d_call: -; v_call: TRBV27; clone_size: many; j_call: TRBJ1-6; cdr3_aa: CASSPRGINSPLHF; cdr3_nt: TGTGCCAGCTCCCCCCGGGGCATCAATTCACCCCTCCACTTT
d_call: TRBD2; v_call: TRBV7-9; clone_size: many; j_call: TRBJ2-1; cdr3_aa: CASSFSERGEGNEQFF; cdr3_nt: TGTGCCAGCAGCTTCTCAGAGCGGGGAGAAGGGAATGAGCAGTTCTTC
d_call: -; v_call: TRBV27; clone_size: many; j_call: TRBJ1-2; cdr3_aa: CASSSAGRDYGYTF; cdr3_nt: TGTGCCAGCAGTTCGGCGGGACGAGACTATGGCTACACCTTC
d_call: -; v_call: TRBV7-9; clone_size: many; j_call: TRBJ2-1; cdr3_aa: CASSLPGEKGEYNEQFF; cdr3_nt: TGTGCCAGCAGCTTACCAGGGGAGAAAGGCGAGTACAATGAGCAGTTCTTC
d_call: TRBD1; v_call: TRBV4-3; clone_size: few; j_call: TRBJ2-5; cdr3_aa: CASSYTGGGETQYF; cdr3_nt: TGCGCCAGCAGCTACACAGGGGGAGGAGAGACCCAGTACTTC
d_call: -; v_call: TRBV6-5; clone_size: many; j_call: TRBJ2-3; cdr3_aa: CASSLDRRLAADTQYF; cdr3_nt: TGTGCCAGCAGTTTGGACAGAAGACTAGCCGCAGATACGCAGTATTTT
d_call: -; v_call: TRBV28; clone_size: few; j_call: TRBJ2-5; cdr3_aa: CASSFPAEPETQYF; cdr3_nt: TGTGCCAGCAGTTTCCCAGCCGAACCGGAGACCCAGTACTTC
d_call: -; v_call: TRBV20-1; clone_size: few; j_call: TRBJ1-6; cdr3_aa: CSARVKLETKTDSPLHF; cdr3_nt: TGCAGTGCTAGAGTCAAACTCGAGACAAAAACCGATTCACCCCTCCACTTT
d_call: -; v_call: TRBV2; clone_size: hyperexpanded; j_call: TRBJ2-1; cdr3_aa: CASSQLFNEQFF; cdr3_nt: TGTGCCAGCTCCCAGTTGTTCAATGAGCAGTTCTTC
d_call: -; v_call: TRBV7-9; clone_size: many; j_call: TRBJ2-1; cdr3_aa: CASSPAAILYNEQFF; cdr3_nt: TGTGCCAGCAGCCCCGCTGCCATCCTCTACAATGAGCAGTTCTTC
d_call: -; v_call: TRBV24-1; clone_size: many; j_call: TRBJ2-3; cdr3_aa: CATSDLEGKADTQYF; cdr3_nt: TGTGCCACCAGTGATTTGGAGGGGAAGGCAGATACGCAGTATTTT
d_call: -; v_call: TRBV29-1; clone_size: many; j_call: TRBJ2-1; cdr3_aa: CSVHSLGGSGQFF; cdr3_nt: TGCAGCGTCCACTCGCTAGGTGGGAGTGGGCAGTTCTTC
d_call: TRBD2; v_call: TRBV5-1; clone_size: -; j_call: TRBJ2-3; cdr3_aa: CASSRGLAATSTDTQYF; cdr3_nt: TGCGCCAGCAGCAGAGGACTAGCGGCCACCAGCACAGATACGCAGTATTTT
d_call: TRBD2; v_call: TRBV4-2; clone_size: -; j_call: TRBJ2-3; cdr3_aa: CASSPVAGDTQYF; cdr3_nt: TGTGCCAGCAGCCCAGTAGCGGGAGATACGCAGTATTTT
d_call: TRBD2; v_call: TRBV5-4; clone_size: many; j_call: TRBJ2-2; cdr3_aa: CASSRSGGGTGELFF; cdr3_nt: TGTGCCAGCAGCAGGTCGGGAGGGGGCACCGGGGAGCTGTTTTTT
d_call: -; v_call: TRBV29-1; clone_size: -; j_call: TRBJ2-5; cdr3_aa: CSVDVTSSKTQYF; cdr3_nt: TGCAGCGTTGATGTAACTAGCTCTAAGACCCAGTACTTC
d_call: -; v_call: TRBV12-3/TRBV12-4; clone_size: -; j_call: TRBJ2-1; cdr3_aa: CASRLRQESHNEQFF; cdr3_nt: TGTGCCAGCAGGCTCCGACAGGAGAGCCACAATGAGCAGTTCTTC
d_call: -; v_call: TRBV10-3; clone_size: many; j_call: TRBJ2-5; cdr3_aa: CAISESGAQETQYF; cdr3_nt: TGTGCCATCAGTGAGTCAGGGGCCCAAGAGACCCAGTACTTC
d_call: -; v_call: TRBV5-1; clone_size: -; j_call: TRBJ2-7; cdr3_aa: CASRLNYEQYF; cdr3_nt: TGCGCCAGCAGGTTAAATTACGAGCAGTACTTC
d_call: -; v_call: TRBV2; clone_size: many; j_call: TRBJ2-2; cdr3_aa: CASSRSYTGELFF; cdr3_nt: TGTGCCAGCAGTCGCTCCTACACCGGGGAGCTGTTTTTT
d_call: -; v_call: TRBV2; clone_size: many; j_call: TRBJ2-7; cdr3_aa: CASSASTYEQYF; cdr3_nt: TGTGCCAGCAGCGCCAGCACCTACGAGCAGTACTTC
d_call: -; v_call: TRBV29-1; clone_size: many; j_call: TRBJ2-4; cdr3_aa: CSAKGGSGVVKNIQYF; cdr3_nt: TGCAGCGCTAAGGGGGGATCAGGGGTGGTCAAAAACATTCAGTACTTC
d_call: -; v_call: TRBV28; clone_size: few; j_call: TRBJ1-1; cdr3_aa: CASSLMGTHLEAFF; cdr3_nt: TGTGCCAGCAGTTTAATGGGAACCCACTTAGAAGCTTTCTTT
d_call: -; v_call: TRBV10-3; clone_size: many; j_call: TRBJ1-1; cdr3_aa: CAINPDRNTEAFF; cdr3_nt: TGTGCCATCAACCCGGACAGGAACACTGAAGCTTTCTTT
d_call: -; v_call: TRBV7-3; clone_size: -; j_call: TRBJ1-1; cdr3_aa: CASSLFGEVGTEAFF; cdr3_nt: TGTGCCAGCAGCTTATTTGGGGAGGTGGGCACTGAAGCTTTCTTT
d_call: TRBD1; v_call: TRBV7-3; clone_size: many; j_call: TRBJ2-2; cdr3_aa: CASSAQGANTGELFF; cdr3_nt: TGTGCCAGCAGCGCCCAGGGGGCGAACACCGGGGAGCTGTTTTTT
d_call: -; v_call: TRBV11-2; clone_size: -; j_call: TRBJ2-3; cdr3_aa: CASSPSGTTDTQYF; cdr3_nt: TGTGCCAGCAGCCCAAGCGGAACCACAGATACGCAGTATTTT
d_call: TRBD1; v_call: TRBV28; clone_size: many; j_call: TRBJ2-3; cdr3_aa: CASSTPGQSTDTQYF; cdr3_nt: TGTGCCAGCAGTACTCCGGGACAGAGCACAGATACGCAGTATTTT
d_call: -; v_call: TRBV20-1; clone_size: few; j_call: TRBJ2-7; cdr3_aa: CSATIPDSSYEQYF; cdr3_nt: TGCAGTGCTACAATTCCTGACAGCTCCTACGAGCAGTACTTC
d_call: -; v_call: TRBV7-2; clone_size: many; j_call: TRBJ2-3; cdr3_aa: CASSLAGTQYF; cdr3_nt: TGTGCCAGCAGCTTAGCGGGCACGCAGTATTTT
d_call: TRBD1; v_call: TRBV6-2/TRBV6-3; clone_size: many; j_call: TRBJ1-5; cdr3_aa: CASSYSGQTNQPQHF; cdr3_nt: TGTGCCAGCAGTTACTCGGGACAGACCAATCAGCCCCAGCATTTT
d_call: -; v_call: TRBV28; clone_size: few; j_call: TRBJ2-2; cdr3_aa: CASSLPSASTGELFF; cdr3_nt: TGTGCCAGCAGTTTACCCTCTGCGAGCACCGGGGAGCTGTTTTTT
d_call: -; v_call: TRBV28; clone_size: many; j_call: TRBJ2-1; cdr3_aa: CASSLAPYNEQFF; cdr3_nt: TGTGCCAGCAGTTTGGCCCCTTACAATGAGCAGTTCTTC
d_call: TRBD2; v_call: TRBV28; clone_size: few; j_call: TRBJ2-7; cdr3_aa: CASSNYGEGPYEQYF; cdr3_nt: TGTGCCAGCAGTAACTATGGGGAGGGGCCCTACGAGCAGTACTTC